The next 21 T cell receptor beta chains were all read from a single sample in a study of response to subunit inactivated influenza vaccine. Using its own MiXCR run on the RT-PCR reads, TCRdb lists one record per CDR3 protein. The sample lists approximately 680,000 distinct CDR3 sequences; about a sixth were seen once. The specimen comprised PBMCs from blood, sampled about 12 days after vaccination. The origin of the receptors is a man aged 45 to 65 who received an inactivated influenza vaccine.

J is TRBJ2-7 and V is TRBV20-1; possibly TRBD2 for D (6 bases). Germline CDR1 and CDR2: DFQATT and SNEGSKA (reference sequence). The CDR3 length is 17 residues. Trimming shortened V by 0 bases and J by 0 bases, and 18 bases separated the two germline ends. CDR3 protein: CSARDLLRDGSSYEQYF. The CDR3 DNA sequence: TGCAGTGCTAGAGATCTACTGAGGGACGGGAGCTCCTACGAGCAGTACTTC.

The chain uses TRBV5-1 and TRBJ1-1; the D is unclear. CDR3 size: 14 residues. V was cut by 1 base and J by 0 bases, with 7 bases left in between. Germline CDR1 and CDR2: SGHRS and YFSETQ. The DNA of the CDR3 is TGCGCCAGCAGCTTGACGGTCATGAACACTGAAGCTTTCTTT. Its protein is CASSLTVMNTEAFF.

The J gene is TRBJ1-3, the V gene TRBV4-1; the D is unclear. Trimming shortened V by 4 bases and J by 4 bases, and 8 bases separated the two germline ends. Germline lookup yields CDR1 MGHRA and CDR2 YSYEKL. The CDR3 totals 13 residues. This CDR3 is CASSRGVGNTIYF. In DNA form, the CDR3 reads TGCGCCAGCAGCCGTGGGGTGGGAAACACCATATATTTT.

V usage is TRBV28 and J usage is TRBJ2-6, with D maybe TRBD2 (5 bases). CDR3 length: 20 residues. V lost 2 bases and J 0 bases, leaving 20 bases between the germline ends. CDR1 and CDR2 (germline): MDHEN, SYDVKM. The DNA of the CDR3 is TGTGCCAGCAGTTTAAATCCCTCCGGGGTAATTCGCTCTGGGGCCAACGTCCTGACTTTC. The encoded protein is CASSLNPSGVIRSGANVLTF.

This clonotype was picked up a small number of times. V and J are TRBV10-3 and TRBJ2-5; D not resolved. V was pared by 3 bases and J by 3 bases, with 5 bases between. The CDR3 totals 12 residues. Germline V gene sequence: CDR1 ENHRY, CDR2 SYGVKD. The CDR3 is CAISDSEETQYF. The CDR3 nucleotides read TGTGCCATCAGTGACAGCGAAGAGACCCAGTACTTC.

This clonotype occurred once. The gene calls are TRBV7-9 and TRBJ2-1; 16 bases align to TRBD2. The CDR3 contains 16 residues. Germline values: CDR1 SEHNR, CDR2 FQNEAQ (reference sequence). V was clipped by 6 bases and J by 6 bases; unmatched bases: 5. The CDR3 nucleotides read TGTGCCAGCAGGTCGGGACTAGCGGGAGGGCCCAATGAGCAGTTCTTC. It yields the protein CASRSGLAGGPNEQFF.

The chain combines TRBV14 with TRBJ2-5; no reliable D call. V lost 4 bases and J 3 bases, leaving 12 bases between the germline ends. CDR3 length equals 14 residues. The V gene's germline CDR1 is SGHDN and CDR2 FVKESK. CDR3 DNA: TGTGCCAGCAGCCCCCTAAGCAGAGAAGAGACCCAGTACTTC. Its translation is CASSPLSREETQYF.

This clonotype showed up just once. The chain joins TRBV11-2 to TRBJ2-7, with D uncertain. Germline V gene data show CDR1 as SGHAT and CDR2 as FQNNGV. The germline V and J ends were trimmed by 5 bases and 1 base, with 18 bases remaining between them. The CDR3 length is 16 residues. The CDR3 loop is CASSPTVTLGSYEQYF. CDR3 in DNA: TGTGCCAGCAGCCCAACAGTTACCTTAGGATCCTACGAGCAGTACTTC.

This clonotype was observed a few times. The chain combines TRBV12-3 or TRBV12-4 with TRBJ2-1, with 7 bases that match TRBD1. This CDR3 has 15 amino acids. Unmatched junction bases numbered 5, after V lost 6 bases and J lost 0 bases. The DNA for the CDR3 is TGTGCCAGCAGAGAAACAGGGGTCTCCTACAATGAGCAGTTCTTC. It yields the protein CASRETGVSYNEQFF.

This clonotype has a handful of counts. J is TRBJ1-1 and V is TRBV20-1; D is ambiguous. Looked up from germline, CDR1 is DFQATT and CDR2 is SNEGSKA (reference sequence). The CDR3 is 13 amino acids. V lost 5 bases to trimming and J lost 0 bases, with 10 bases between them. In nucleotides, the CDR3 is TGCAGTGCTCCCGGGTCCTTGAACACTGAAGCTTTCTTT. Amino acid sequence: CSAPGSLNTEAFF.

This clonotype was found a few times. The rearrangement uses TRBV27 and TRBJ2-2; D is possibly TRBD1 (5 bases). CDR1 is MNHEY, CDR2 SMNVEV, per germline (reference sequence). V was clipped by 6 bases and J by 6 bases, with 11 bases between them. There are 13 residues in the CDR3. CDR3 protein: CASSHLGPGELFF. CDR3 nucleotide sequence: TGTGCCAGCAGCCACCTGGGGCCCGGGGAGCTGTTTTTT.

The chain recombines TRBV15 with TRBJ2-7, with TRBD2 as a possible D gene (6 bases). Trimming shortened V by 0 bases and J by 3 bases, and 12 bases separated the two germline ends. The CDR3 loop spans 15 amino acids. Per the germline V gene, CDR1 is LNHNV and CDR2 is YYDKDF (reference sequence). Here the CDR3 DNA reads TGTGCCACCAGCAGAGACCCGGGGGTTTACTACGAGCAGTACTTC. It yields the protein CATSRDPGVYYEQYF.

The V and J genes are TRBV20-1 and TRBJ2-3, with 10 bases that match TRBD2. CDR3 length: 14 amino acids. Germline CDR1 and CDR2: DFQATT and SNEGSKA (reference sequence). The V segment lost 6 bases and the J segment 4 bases; nucleotides outside the gene matches: 7. The CDR3 DNA sequence: TGCAGTGCCCTGAGCGGGAGGGCCTCAGATACGCAGTATTTT. It codes for CSALSGRASDTQYF.

This clonotype was found a few times. The chain combines TRBV18 with TRBJ2-1, with D perhaps being TRBD1 or TRBD2 (5 bases each). This CDR3 is 12 amino acids long. V was shortened by 0 bases and J by 9 bases, with 6 bases between the two germline ends. The germline V gene encodes CDR1 KGHSH and CDR2 LQKENI. CDR3 amino acids: CASSPPGTEQFF. Here the CDR3 DNA reads TGTGCCAGCTCACCACCGGGGACTGAGCAGTTCTTC.

J is TRBJ1-5 and V is TRBV20-1, with D maybe TRBD1 (6 bases). The germline CDR1 and CDR2 sequences are DFQATT and SNEGSKA (reference sequence). This CDR3 is 15 amino acids long. The ends were cut back, 0 bases at V and 6 bases at J, with 15 bases in the middle. CDR3 in amino acids: CSARDQGTISQPQHF. In DNA form, the CDR3 reads TGCAGTGCTAGAGATCAGGGGACAATCAGTCAGCCCCAGCATTTT.

Only a few counts were recorded for this clonotype. The V and J genes are TRBV15 and TRBJ2-4; a possible D gene is TRBD2 (6 bases). CDR3 length: 13 amino acids. From germline, CDR1 is LNHNV and CDR2 YYDKDF (reference sequence). The ends were cut back, 0 bases at V and 8 bases at J, with 8 bases in the middle. CDR3 sequence: CATSREGGYIQYF. In nucleotides, the CDR3 is TGTGCCACCAGCAGAGAGGGGGGTTACATTCAGTACTTC.

This chain links TRBV24-1 with TRBJ2-1, with D perhaps TRBD1 (6 bases). Per germline, CDR1 KGHDR and CDR2 SFDVKD. V dropped 9 bases and J dropped 4 bases, with 12 bases sitting between them. The CDR3 extends over 13 amino acids. CDR3 nucleotide sequence: TGTGCCACCCGAAACGACAGGTACAATGAGCAGTTCTTC. It codes for CATRNDRYNEQFF.

The chain is built from TRBV5-1 and TRBJ2-3; 12 bases match TRBD1. Germline loops: CDR1 SGHRS, CDR2 YFSETQ. The trim removed 7 bases at V and 4 bases at J, leaving 7 bases unmatched. CDR3 length: 15 amino acids. The CDR3 loop reads CASSGTGGRSDTQYF. DNA for the CDR3: TGCGCCAGCTCAGGGACAGGGGGCAGGTCAGATACGCAGTATTTT.

The sample holds one count of this clonotype. V and J are TRBV7-3 and TRBJ2-5; D remains ambiguous. Deletions cut 0 bases from V and 4 bases from J, with 12 bases between. Per germline, CDR1 SGHTA and CDR2 FQGTGA. This CDR3 has 15 residues. The CDR3 protein is CASSLTPGRGETQYF. The DNA of the CDR3 is TGTGCCAGCAGCTTAACCCCGGGCAGAGGAGAGACCCAGTACTTC. Combining the CDR3 with reference TRBV7-3 and TRBJ2-5 gives the whole variable domain GAGVSQTPSNKVTEKGKYVELRCDPISGHTALYWYRQSLGQGPEFLIYFQGTGAADDSGLPNDRFFAVRPEGSVSTLKIQRTERGDSAVYLCASSLTPGRGETQYFGPGTRLLVL.

The chain has TRBV6-2 or TRBV6-3 and TRBJ2-7; 8 bases line up with TRBD2. The CDR3 spans 16 residues. CDR1 is MNHEY, CDR2 SVGEGT, per germline. Losses at the gene ends were 6 bases for V and 2 bases for J; bases not matched to a gene: 12. DNA of the CDR3: TGTGCCAGCAGATCGAAAAGCGGGAGTAAAACCTACGAGCAGTACTTC. Its translation is CASRSKSGSKTYEQYF.

This clonotype was detected ten times or more. The chain combines TRBV7-2 with TRBJ2-7; D possibly matches TRBD1 or TRBD2 (5 bases each). The length of the CDR3 is 15 residues. Germline V CDR1 and CDR2: SGHTA, FQGNSA. The V gene lost 5 bases and the J gene lost 3 bases, with 17 bases spanning the gap. Written as DNA, the CDR3 is TGTGCCAGCAGCCTCCACTCCGGGGCGGACTACGAGCAGTACTTC. The encoded protein is CASSLHSGADYEQYF.